Listed below are T cell receptor beta chains from one sample, sequenced in a study of OX40 agonist ivuxolimab in advanced cancers. Profiling relied on immunoSEQ multiplex PCR, and the TCRdb table lists in-frame clones only, not all of them. This table holds 50,000 to 55,000 clones, 84% found once. The sample in question was CD4+ or CD8+ T cells sorted from blood, obtained in a trial of the OX40 agonist ivuxolimab. All receptors derive from an adult with an advanced solid tumor such as melanoma, head and neck, liver or kidney cancer. Each CDR3 is given without its conserved first and last residue. Fields, in order: J gene, V gene, CDR3 protein.

j_gene: TRBJ1-2; v_gene: TRBV7-3; CDR3aa: ASREGPGPLYGYT
j_gene: TRBJ2-1; v_gene: TRBV19; CDR3aa: ASSTDRRGKDEQF
j_gene: TRBJ1-1; v_gene: TRBV5-1; CDR3aa: ASSPEGRTNTEAF
j_gene: TRBJ1-1; v_gene: TRBV29-1; CDR3aa: SGIMGQITEAF
j_gene: TRBJ1-2; v_gene: TRBV5-1; CDR3aa: ASSPDRGNVYT
j_gene: TRBJ2-5; v_gene: TRBV7-8; CDR3aa: ASRYTLQTQETQY
j_gene: TRBJ2-1; v_gene: TRBV20-1; CDR3aa: SARGAQEQF
j_gene: TRBJ1-2; v_gene: TRBV2; CDR3aa: ASSKWTDNYGYT
j_gene: TRBJ1-2; v_gene: TRBV18; CDR3aa: ASSPGTGVDLTIYGYT
j_gene: TRBJ2-2; v_gene: TRBV27; CDR3aa: ASSPSAGELF
j_gene: TRBJ1-2; v_gene: TRBV7-9; CDR3aa: ASSPDWGYGYT
j_gene: TRBJ1-6; v_gene: TRBV27; CDR3aa: ASSLLGTGSSYNSPLH
j_gene: TRBJ1-3; v_gene: TRBV6-1; CDR3aa: ASSERQGNTIY
j_gene: TRBJ2-1; v_gene: TRBV29-1; CDR3aa: SVEKFGVAEGGDEQF
j_gene: TRBJ2-3; v_gene: TRBV18; CDR3aa: ASSPAGGRADTQY
j_gene: TRBJ1-4; v_gene: TRBV10-3; CDR3aa: AISEQTGDEKLF
j_gene: TRBJ2-7; v_gene: TRBV28; CDR3aa: ASTVRTDEQY
j_gene: TRBJ1-1; v_gene: TRBV11-1; CDR3aa: ASSLEQANTEAF
j_gene: TRBJ2-3; v_gene: TRBV5-1; CDR3aa: ASSPQITDTQY
j_gene: TRBJ1-5; v_gene: TRBV6-1; CDR3aa: ATRDTLNQPQH
j_gene: TRBJ1-1; v_gene: TRBV18; CDR3aa: ASSPAREPGTEAF
j_gene: TRBJ1-5; v_gene: TRBV19; CDR3aa: ASSIGGTVNQPQH
j_gene: TRBJ2-2; v_gene: TRBV5-1; CDR3aa: ASSRLPGDGELF
j_gene: TRBJ2-5; v_gene: TRBV6-4; CDR3aa: ASSDPSGHRQTQY
j_gene: TRBJ2-7; v_gene: TRBV29-1; CDR3aa: SVALSGSTHEQY
j_gene: TRBJ2-5; v_gene: TRBV28; CDR3aa: ASSLPGQGQETQY
j_gene: TRBJ2-1; v_gene: TRBV28; CDR3aa: ASGREYEQF
j_gene: TRBJ1-5; v_gene: TRBV4-2; CDR3aa: ASQPSVGTDINQPQH
j_gene: TRBJ2-1; v_gene: TRBV18; CDR3aa: ASSASLAGGPGNEQF
j_gene: TRBJ2-2; v_gene: TRBV7-2; CDR3aa: ASSSIAGETGELF
j_gene: TRBJ1-4; v_gene: TRBV11-2; CDR3aa: ASSSGTGGAGEKLF
j_gene: TRBJ2-6; v_gene: TRBV5-1; CDR3aa: ASSLAPLAGGTELSGANVLT
j_gene: TRBJ2-1; v_gene: TRBV6-5; CDR3aa: ASIKQGAREQF
j_gene: TRBJ2-1; v_gene: TRBV7-8; CDR3aa: ASSLPRSSYNEQF
j_gene: TRBJ2-1; v_gene: TRBV4-2; CDR3aa: ASSLVNRPYEQF
j_gene: TRBJ2-3; v_gene: TRBV7-3; CDR3aa: ASSRAGRESDTQY
j_gene: TRBJ2-1; v_gene: TRBV7-3; CDR3aa: ASSLTSTAYNEQF
j_gene: TRBJ1-4; v_gene: TRBV15; CDR3aa: ATSRDQGRGSEKLF
j_gene: TRBJ2-7; v_gene: TRBV19; CDR3aa: ASSWTGDYEQY
j_gene: TRBJ2-7; v_gene: TRBV14; CDR3aa: ASSQVYGGGEQY